The 22 T cell receptor beta chains presented below share a single source sample, sequenced in a study of cytomegalovirus exposure and HLA in healthy donors. The PCR made use of 60 Vbeta and 13 Jbeta primers. TCRdb keeps only in-frame clones here, not all; method: immunoSEQ multiplex PCR. The sample consists of around 180,000 clones, roughly 87% of them appearing once. What was sequenced was PBMCs. The receptor source for this set is a woman between 50 and 59 years old in good health and CMV-seronegative.

The chain has TRBV25-1 and TRBJ2-2; D call uncertain. The V gene lost 9 bases and the J gene lost 0 bases, with 8 bases spanning the gap. Per germline, CDR1 MGHDK and CDR2 SYGVNS. The CDR3 covers 13 residues. The chain's CDR3 is CASTETNTGELFF. CDR3 sequence (DNA): TGTGCCAGTACAGAGACGAACACCGGGGAGCTGTTTTTT.

The V and J genes are TRBV6-5 and TRBJ1-2; 10 bases align to TRBD1. CDR3 length equals 14 residues. Trimming at V came to 6 bases and at J to 4 bases, leaving 5 bases not matched to a gene. The germline CDR1 and CDR2 sequences are MNHEY and SVGAGI. CDR3: CASRGQGVFYGYTF. As DNA, the CDR3 is TGTGCCAGCAGAGGACAGGGGGTTTTCTATGGCTACACCTTC.

This clone appeared a single time. The chain carries TRBV5-4 and TRBJ2-5; 8 bases are shared with TRBD2. The V and J ends lost 2 bases and 4 bases, in that order; junction bases with no gene match: 4. Germline V gives CDR1 SGHNT, CDR2 YYREEE (reference sequence). The CDR3 contains 14 residues. The CDR3 nucleotides read TGTGCCAGCAGCTTCACGGGGGGGCCAGAGACCCAGTACTTC. Protein product: CASSFTGGPETQYF.

This clone was seen just once. One end of the junction does not line up with germline, which may come from a read error. The chain employs TRBV11-2 and TRBJ2-3, with TRBD2 identical over 10 bases. The CDR3 covers 15 residues. Germline loops: CDR1 SGHAT, CDR2 FQNNGV. This CDR3 is CASSLDQGSSGGRGF. As DNA, the CDR3 is TGTGCCAGCAGCTTAGATCAGGGGTCTAGCGGGGGTCGTGGGTTT.

This clone was recorded a few times. The chain recombines TRBV19 with TRBJ2-6; the D is unclear. The CDR3 extends over 15 amino acids. Germline assignment: CDR1 LNHDA and CDR2 SQIVND (reference sequence). Trimming left V 3 bases short and J 0 bases short, with 6 bases between. This CDR3 is CASSISYSGANVLTF. CDR3 coding DNA: TGTGCCAGTAGTATTTCTTACTCTGGGGCCAACGTCCTGACTTTC.

The genes are TRBV28 and TRBJ1-2; D unclear. The CDR3 covers 15 residues. Germline V gene data show CDR1 as MDHEN and CDR2 as SYDVKM. The V gene lost 4 bases and the J gene lost 8 bases, with 20 bases spanning the gap. CDR3 sequence (DNA): TGTGCCAGCAGTTCCCCGGGAGGCCCCCTGCGGGGCTACACCTTC. Translation gives CASSSPGGPLRGYTF.

The chain carries TRBV7-9 and TRBJ2-7, with D tentatively TRBD2 (5 bases). V was pared by 6 bases and J by 2 bases, with 11 bases between. The CDR3 loop spans 13 amino acids. Per the germline V gene, CDR1 is SEHNR and CDR2 is FQNEAQ (reference sequence). CDR3 in DNA: TGTGCCAGCAGGGGAGAGCCAACCTACGAGCAGTACTTC. The encoded protein is CASRGEPTYEQYF.

The chain uses TRBV5-1 and TRBJ2-1; D may be TRBD1 (5 bases). V was shortened by 0 bases and J by 8 bases, with 15 bases between the two germline ends. This CDR3 region has 15 residues. Per germline, CDR1 SGHRS and CDR2 YFSETQ. The CDR3 region has the DNA TGCGCCAGCAGCTTGGTTTTAGCACAAGGGGATGAGCAGTTCTTC. Its translation: CASSLVLAQGDEQFF.

The genes are TRBV6-6 and TRBJ1-1, with 7 nucleotides matching TRBD1. Trimming at V came to 0 bases and at J to 2 bases, leaving 3 bases not matched to a gene. Per the germline V gene, CDR1 is MNHNY and CDR2 is SVGAGI (reference sequence). The CDR3 runs 15 residues. The CDR3 spells CASSYSTGANTEAFF. CDR3 coding DNA: TGTGCCAGCAGTTACTCTACAGGGGCAAACACTGAAGCTTTCTTT.

This chain uses TRBV9 with TRBJ1-5; D not certain. The CDR3 length is 14 residues. Germline V lookup: CDR1 SGDLS, CDR2 YYNGEE. The V gene lost 3 bases and the J gene lost 0 bases, with 7 bases spanning the gap. The CDR3: CASSGSYSNQPQHF. For the CDR3, the DNA is TGTGCCAGCAGCGGTTCTTATAGCAATCAGCCCCAGCATTTT.

This chain connects TRBV6-6 to TRBJ2-7; 8 nucleotides line up with TRBD1. Germline-derived CDR1 and CDR2 are MNHNY and SVGAGI (reference sequence). This CDR3 has 14 residues. V shed 2 bases, J shed 3 bases, and the junction held 3 bases outside the gene matches. Here the CDR3 reads CASSYQDRGYEQYF. The CDR3 nucleotides read TGTGCCAGCAGTTACCAAGACAGGGGCTACGAGCAGTACTTC.

The J gene is TRBJ2-7, the V gene TRBV18; D is uncertain. The CDR3 has 15 amino acids. V was cut by 0 bases and J by 0 bases, with 9 bases left in between. CDR1 is KGHSH and CDR2 is LQKENI in the germline V gene. The CDR3 sequence: CASSPPTESSYEQYF. The CDR3 coding sequence is TGTGCCAGCTCACCACCTACGGAGAGCTCCTACGAGCAGTACTTC.

The chain couples TRBV30 to TRBJ1-3; TRBD1 aligns across 7 bases. Germline lookup yields CDR1 GTSNPN and CDR2 SVGIG (reference sequence). The CDR3 extends over 13 amino acids. The J segment lost 0 bases and the V segment lost 5 bases, leaving 1 base of the junction unmatched. CDR3: CAWDRASGNTIYF. CDR3 DNA sequence: TGTGCCTGGGACAGGGCCTCTGGAAACACCATATATTTT.

This rearrangement joins TRBV9 to TRBJ2-7; unclear D gene. Germline loops: CDR1 SGDLS, CDR2 YYNGEE. The germline V and J ends were trimmed by 3 bases and 3 bases, with 7 bases remaining between them. There are 12 residues in the CDR3. The CDR3 region has the DNA TGTGCCAGCAGCGGTCGACTCTACGAGCAGTACTTC. Its translation is CASSGRLYEQYF. The complete variable domain, with remaining parts taken from reference TRBV9 and TRBJ2-7, reads DSGVTQTPKHLITATGQRVTLRCSPRSGDLSVYWYQQSLDQGLQFLIQYYNGEERAKGNILERFSAQQFPDLHSELNLSSLELGDSALYFCASSGRLYEQYFGPGTRLTVT.

V and J are TRBV6-6 and TRBJ2-1; 9 bases are a match to TRBD2. CDR3 length: 15 amino acids. Germline lookup yields CDR1 MNHNY and CDR2 SVGAGI (reference sequence). V was clipped by 7 bases and J by 9 bases; unmatched bases: 13. As DNA, the CDR3 is TGTGCCAGCAAAGGGAGGGCGGGAGGGGGTCTTGAGCAGTTCTTC. Amino acids: CASKGRAGGGLEQFF.

The rearrangement links TRBV5-1 to TRBJ2-3; 8 nucleotides agree with TRBD2. The trim removed 4 bases at V and 2 bases at J, leaving 6 bases unmatched. There are 15 residues in the CDR3. Germline V gene sequence: CDR1 SGHRS, CDR2 YFSETQ. Written as DNA, the CDR3 is TGCGCCAGCAGCATAATAGCGGGATCCACAGATACGCAGTATTTT. Translation: CASSIIAGSTDTQYF.

This chain connects TRBV5-1 to TRBJ1-4, with 7 positions matching TRBD1. V was pared by 4 bases and J by 8 bases, with 14 bases of the junction left unmatched. Germline V gene data show CDR1 as SGHRS and CDR2 as YFSETQ. This CDR3 has 16 amino acids. The CDR3 DNA follows: TGCGCCAGCAGCCCCGACGCGGTTACAGGGGACGAAAAACTGTTTTTT. It is translated as CASSPDAVTGDEKLFF.

The chain employs TRBV7-2 and TRBJ1-5; D is undetermined. Per germline, CDR1 SGHTA and CDR2 FQGNSA. Trimming shortened V by 3 bases and J by 7 bases, and 13 bases separated the two germline ends. CDR3 length: 14 residues. The CDR3 spells CASSLDSPGQPQHF. In nucleotides, the CDR3 is TGTGCCAGCAGCTTGGACTCCCCGGGGCAGCCCCAGCATTTT.

This rearrangement joins TRBV7-9 to TRBJ2-1; 9 bases fit TRBD2. The CDR3 covers 16 residues. Germline V gives CDR1 SEHNR, CDR2 FQNEAQ (reference sequence). Losses at the gene ends were 5 bases for V and 7 bases for J; bases not matched to a gene: 12. CDR3 coding DNA: TGTGCCAGCAGCCCGACCGGCGGGGGGGCGAGTAATGAGCAGTTCTTC. Protein sequence: CASSPTGGGASNEQFF.

V is TRBV15 and J is TRBJ1-5; possible D gene TRBD1, 5 bases. This CDR3 region has 15 residues. Germline V gene sequence: CDR1 LNHNV, CDR2 YYDKDF (reference sequence). The ends were cut back, 1 base at V and 3 bases at J, with 10 bases in the middle. This CDR3 is CATSRGTGDNQPQHF. CDR3 coding DNA: TGTGCCACCAGCAGAGGGACGGGGGACAATCAGCCCCAGCATTTT.

The rearrangement joins TRBV7-9 to TRBJ2-6; possible D gene TRBD1, 6 bases. This CDR3 region has 15 residues. The germline V gene encodes CDR1 SEHNR and CDR2 FQNEAQ (reference sequence). Trimming removed 6 bases at V and 4 bases at J, with 13 bases between. CDR3 region: CASSLTGYGANVLTF. Written as DNA, the CDR3 is TGTGCCAGCAGTTTAACAGGGTACGGGGCCAACGTCCTGACTTTC.

This clone has a single count. The rearrangement links TRBV6-4 to TRBJ1-1; D is uncertain. Looked up from germline, CDR1 is MRHNA and CDR2 is SNTAGT. Trimming stripped 6 bases from V and 2 bases from J, with 10 bases between. This CDR3 has 13 residues. CDR3 DNA sequence: TGTGCCAGCAGGCTAGCAACCAACACTGAAGCTTTCTTT. Its protein product is CASRLATNTEAFF.